This T cell receptor beta chain comes out of a study of early T cells in non-severe SARS-CoV-2 infection. Study context: Alpha and beta chains were unpaired, from unsorted whole-blood bulk RNA. Overall study results and limits: Matching against VDJdb likely underestimated virus-specific expansions, favoring anti-spike CD8.

In this sample, this clonotype turned up many times. Its antigen is unidentified. Each cDNA molecule carried a unique molecular identifier. TCRdb independently ran MiXCR on the 5' RACE reads; one entry per CDR3 protein. The sample includes more than 85,000 distinct CDR3 sequences, around 13% seen only once; the top ten take approximately 4%. This CDR3 spans 11 amino acids. Trimming cost V 1 base and J 13 bases, with 11 bases left between them. Germline-derived CDR1 and CDR2 are DFQATT and SNEGSKA (reference sequence). This rearrangement joins TRBV20-1 to TRBJ2-1; D gene uncertain. This clonotype was obtained from an adult who was a healthcare worker with PCR-confirmed SARS-CoV-2 infection or an uninfected control (not recorded which). Sequences were derived from whole blood, sampled at baseline. The CDR3 reads CSARVQALQFF. The CDR3 DNA sequence: TGCAGTGCTAGAGTTCAAGCTCTCCAGTTCTTC.